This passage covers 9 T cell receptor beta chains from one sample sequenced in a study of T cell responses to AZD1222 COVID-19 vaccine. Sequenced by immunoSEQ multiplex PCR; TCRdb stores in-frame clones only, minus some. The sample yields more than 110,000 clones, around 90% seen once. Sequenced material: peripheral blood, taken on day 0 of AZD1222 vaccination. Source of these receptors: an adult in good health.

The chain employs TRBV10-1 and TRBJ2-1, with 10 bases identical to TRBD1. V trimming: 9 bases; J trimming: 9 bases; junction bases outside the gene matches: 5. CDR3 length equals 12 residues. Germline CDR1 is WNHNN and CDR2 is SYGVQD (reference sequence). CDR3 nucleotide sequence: TGCGCCAGTCCGACAGGGGGCAGTGAGCAGTTCTTC. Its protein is CASPTGGSEQFF.

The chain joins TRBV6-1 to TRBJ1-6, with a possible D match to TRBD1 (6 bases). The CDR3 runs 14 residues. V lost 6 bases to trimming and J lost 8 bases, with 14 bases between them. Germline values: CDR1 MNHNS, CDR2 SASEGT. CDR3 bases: TGTGCCAGCAGCAAACAGGGTGAGGATTCACCCCTCCACTTT. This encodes CASSKQGEDSPLHF.

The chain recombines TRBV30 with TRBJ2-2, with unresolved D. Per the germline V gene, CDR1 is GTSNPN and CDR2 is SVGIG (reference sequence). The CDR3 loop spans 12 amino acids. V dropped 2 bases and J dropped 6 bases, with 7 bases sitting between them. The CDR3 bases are TGTGCCTGGAGTAGTGGTCCCGGGGAGCTGTTTTTT. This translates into CAWSSGPGELFF.

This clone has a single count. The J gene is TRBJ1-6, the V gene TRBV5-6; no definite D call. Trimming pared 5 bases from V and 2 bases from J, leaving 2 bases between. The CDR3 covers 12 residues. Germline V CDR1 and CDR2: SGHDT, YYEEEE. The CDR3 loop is CASRPYNSPLHF. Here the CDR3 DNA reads TGTGCCAGCAGACCCTATAATTCACCCCTCCACTTT.

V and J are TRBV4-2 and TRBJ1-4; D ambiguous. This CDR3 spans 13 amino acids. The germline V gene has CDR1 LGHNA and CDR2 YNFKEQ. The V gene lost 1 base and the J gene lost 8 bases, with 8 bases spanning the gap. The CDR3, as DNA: TGTGCCAGCAGCCAAGGGGCTCTGGAAAAACTGTTTTTT. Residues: CASSQGALEKLFF.

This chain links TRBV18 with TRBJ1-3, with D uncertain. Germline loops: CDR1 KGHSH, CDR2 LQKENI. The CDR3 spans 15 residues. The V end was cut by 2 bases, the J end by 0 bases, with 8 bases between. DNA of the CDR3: TGTGCCAGCTCACCAGGTGCCCGCTCTGGAAACACCATATATTTT. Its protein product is CASSPGARSGNTIYF. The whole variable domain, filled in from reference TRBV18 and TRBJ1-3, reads NAGVMQNPRHLVRRRGQEARLRCSPMKGHSHVYWYRQLPEEGLKFMVYLQKENIIDESGMPKERFSAEFPKEGPSILRIQQVVRGDSAAYFCASSPGARSGNTIYFGEGSWLTVV.

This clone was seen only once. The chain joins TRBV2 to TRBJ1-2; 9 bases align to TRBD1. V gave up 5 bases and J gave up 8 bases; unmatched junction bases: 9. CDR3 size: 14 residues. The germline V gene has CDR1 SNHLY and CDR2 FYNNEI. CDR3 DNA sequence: TGTGCCAGCAGTCGGGACAGGGAAGAAGGGGGCTACACCTTC. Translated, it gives CASSRDREEGGYTF.

The DNA for the CDR3 is TGTGCCAGCAGGGACCCGGGACGCGGGCACTACGAGCAGTACTTC. Residues: CASRDPGRGHYEQYF. The rearrangement links TRBV6-5 to TRBJ2-7; D assignment may be TRBD1 or TRBD2 (5 bases each). The germline V gene has CDR1 MNHEY and CDR2 SVGAGI. The CDR3 extends over 15 amino acids. Trimming took 6 bases from V and 3 from J, leaving 18 bases between them.

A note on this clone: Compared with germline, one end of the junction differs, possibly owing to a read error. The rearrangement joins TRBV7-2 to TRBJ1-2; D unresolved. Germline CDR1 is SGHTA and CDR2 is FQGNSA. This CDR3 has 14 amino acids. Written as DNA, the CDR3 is TGTGTCAGCAACCCGACGGTAGCTAACTATGGCTACACCTTC. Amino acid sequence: CVSNPTVANYGYTF.